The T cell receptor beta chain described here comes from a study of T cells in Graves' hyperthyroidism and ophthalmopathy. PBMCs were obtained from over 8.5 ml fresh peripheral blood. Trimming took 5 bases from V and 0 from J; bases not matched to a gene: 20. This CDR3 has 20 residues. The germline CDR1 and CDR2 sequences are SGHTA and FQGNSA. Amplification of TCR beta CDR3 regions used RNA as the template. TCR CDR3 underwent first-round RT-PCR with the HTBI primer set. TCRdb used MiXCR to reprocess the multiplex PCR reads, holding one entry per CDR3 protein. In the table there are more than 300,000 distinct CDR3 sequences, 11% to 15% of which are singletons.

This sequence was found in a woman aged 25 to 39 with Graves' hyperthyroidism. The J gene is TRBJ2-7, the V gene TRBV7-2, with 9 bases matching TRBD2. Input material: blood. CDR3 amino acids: CASSPKTGTSILRFSYEQYF. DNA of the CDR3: TGTGCCAGCAGCCCGAAGACCGGGACTAGCATCTTGCGTTTCTCCTACGAGCAGTACTTC.